This T cell receptor beta chain was documented in a study of memory CD4+ T cells and cytomegalovirus serostatus. Profiled with immunoSEQ multiplex PCR; TCRdb holds only in-frame clones, not every one. The sample carries more than 35,000 clones, nearly 80% recorded once. V was pared by 0 bases and J by 8 bases, with 12 bases between. CDR3 size: 14 residues. Germline CDR1 is SGHTA and CDR2 is FQGNSA. The sort gate was single viable CD3+CD4+CD8-CD45RO+ cells for memory CD4+ T cells. This clonotype was sampled from an adult in good health and CMV-seronegative. This chain uses TRBV7-2 with TRBJ2-3, with D tentatively TRBD1 (5 bases). Material for sequencing was memory CD4+ T cells from blood. This CDR3 is CASSLAQGQATQYF. Written as DNA, the CDR3 is TGTGCCAGCAGCTTAGCGCAGGGTCAGGCTACGCAGTATTTT.